This TCR beta chain emerged from a study of blood T cell repertoires in COVID-19 (dated by TCRdb to 2018 to 2021). Concerning the study at large: The collaborator samples originated in the United States, Italy and Spain and spanned the acute and convalescent phases of COVID-19. The prospective study material was composed of cDNA or gDNA derived from T cells, B-cell-depleted T cells, or PBMCs. The dataset comprised deeply sampled blood TCRbeta repertoires from subjects exposed to, actively infected with, or recovered from COVID-19. The repertoires were released in a freely available public database meant as a resource for research on the immune response to SARS-CoV-2. Samples came from the ongoing ImmuneRACE study (first 160 participants) plus 1,254 subjects from 6 global collaborators. A de-identified subject ID, COVID-19 status, age in years and sex were almost always included in the sample metadata. Where available, HLA class I and class II types were taken from metadata supplied by the sample provider and were not determined by assay-based typing. What the work shows at the level of the full study, not this receptor alone: The quantity of clinical and demographic metadata differed by source and by participant and was supplied without curation.

Per the germline V gene, MGHDK is the CDR1 and SYGVNS is the CDR2. Trimming takes 2 bases off V and 8 bases off J; junction bases not matched to a gene: 4. The CDR3 holds 15 amino acids from the cysteine to the phenylalanine. The read is trimmed to its CDR3 DNA, 45 bases read in frame from base 1. This clone was seen just once. It lacks a known antigen. No base quality information exists; no much larger clone differs at one position. Whole blood was collected in K2EDTA tubes by collaborating institutions according to the institutions' own protocols. For TCRbeta analysis, collaborator samples were shipped as frozen whole blood, as isolated PBMCs, or as DNA extracted from either sample type. TCRbeta CDR3 regions were amplified from genomic DNA by means of the immunoSEQ Assay, a bias-controlled multiplex PCR. As for the authors' bioinformatics: The number of nucleated cells in each sample was estimated from the amplification of reference gene primers within the assay. To quantify the absolute abundance of each unique TCRbeta CDR3 rearrangement, sequence reads were collapsed and filtered. For each sample, productive Simpson clonality was calculated as the square root of Simpson's diversity index across productive rearrangements. In its TCRdb copy, this immuneACCESS table keeps in-frame sequences only and misses some clones. Where compared with another copy, unresolved V genes explain less than half of these, and the others have no known cause. The D gene and trimming were derived from the DNA, and the V and J assignments and clone size from that table. For this sample there are about 240,000 clones; about nine tenths appear just once. Of the sample, 5.5% to 6.5% is held by the ten largest clones.

This clonotype was obtained from a man in his 60s with acute or convalescent COVID-19. Sequenced input: peripheral blood. This receptor chain uses TRBV25-1 and TRBJ1-6; 9 nucleotides in the junction match TRBD1. The base sequence is TGTGCCAGCAGTGAAGTCGACAGGGGGGATTCACCCCTCCACTTT. This encodes CASSEVDRGDSPLHF.